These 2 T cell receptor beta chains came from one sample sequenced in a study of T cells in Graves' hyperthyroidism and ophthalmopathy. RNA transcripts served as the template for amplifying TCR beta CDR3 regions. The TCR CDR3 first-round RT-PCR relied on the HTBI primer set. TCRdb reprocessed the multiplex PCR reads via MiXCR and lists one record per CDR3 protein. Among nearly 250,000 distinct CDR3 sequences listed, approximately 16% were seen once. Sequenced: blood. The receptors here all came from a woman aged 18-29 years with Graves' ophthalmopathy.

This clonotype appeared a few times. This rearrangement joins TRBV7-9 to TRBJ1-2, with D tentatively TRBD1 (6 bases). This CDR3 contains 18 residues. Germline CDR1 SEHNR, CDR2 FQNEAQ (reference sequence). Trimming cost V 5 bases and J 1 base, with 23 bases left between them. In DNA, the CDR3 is TGTGCCAGCAGCCCGAAGGACAGCTACGAACGAATTAACTATGGCTACACCTTC. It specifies CASSPKDSYERINYGYTF.

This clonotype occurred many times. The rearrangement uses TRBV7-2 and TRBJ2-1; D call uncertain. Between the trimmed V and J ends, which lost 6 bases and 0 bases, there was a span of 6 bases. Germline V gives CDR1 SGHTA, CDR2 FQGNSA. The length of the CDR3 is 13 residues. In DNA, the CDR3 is TGTGCCAGCAGGCCCAGCTCCTACAATGAGCAGTTCTTC. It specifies CASRPSSYNEQFF.